Many counts were recorded for the clone carrying this TCR beta chain. Genomic DNA served as template for TCR beta VDJ and CDR3 profiling. In TCRdb, the reads were re-called with MiXCR into one record per CDR3 protein. The sample lists about 470,000 distinct CDR3 sequences; around 30% were seen once. This record belongs to a study of CD8+CD57+ T cells in acquired aplastic anemia. Study overall: Sorted cells (CD4+ and CD8+) yielded DNA amounts that averaged about 3.1 ug.

CD8+CD57+ cell expansion had been shown by flow cytometry in patients chosen for sequencing. The CDR3 runs to 14 residues. The germline gives CDR1 LNHDA, CDR2 SQIVND (reference sequence). The junction had 8 bases not matched to a gene; V was cut back by 4 bases and J by 9 bases. The sample was sorted CD4+, CD8+, or CD8+CD57+ T cells (not recorded which) from PBMCs. The clonotype was recovered from a human donor with aplastic anemia. The chain links TRBV19 to TRBJ2-2, with TRBD2 matching 7 bases. The CDR3 bases are TGTGCCAGTAGTAGCCAGCGGGACCGCAGGGAGCTGTTTTTT. It specifies CASSSQRDRRELFF.